A single sample is the source of the 22 T cell receptor beta chains below, sequenced in a study of OX40 agonist ivuxolimab in advanced cancers. TCRdb's table, derived via immunoSEQ multiplex PCR, lists solely in-frame clones and lacks some. The sample gives about 82,000 clones, more than 80% of which show up once; under 3% is in the top ten. The specimen comprised CD4+ or CD8+ T cells sorted from blood, sampled in a trial of the OX40 agonist ivuxolimab. The receptor source for this set is an adult with an advanced solid tumor such as melanoma, head and neck, liver or kidney cancer.

V is TRBV9 and J is TRBJ2-3, with 9 nucleotides matching TRBD2. The V gene's germline CDR1 is SGDLS and CDR2 YYNGEE. The CDR3 consists of 17 residues. V shed 6 bases, J shed 4 bases, and the junction held 15 bases outside the gene matches. The CDR3 DNA follows: TGTGCCAGCACCCGAAGCGGGGGGCTAAGGTTCGCAGATACGCAGTATTTT. Its protein product is CASTRSGGLRFADTQYF.

The V gene is TRBV13, the J gene TRBJ1-1, with D hard to call. V was shortened by 5 bases and J by 1 base, with 14 bases between the two germline ends. Per germline, CDR1 PRHDT and CDR2 FYEKMQ (reference sequence). CDR3 size: 15 residues. DNA for the CDR3: TGTGCCAGCAGCCCCCCGGAGGGCGGGAACACTGAAGCTTTCTTT. Amino acids: CASSPPEGGNTEAFF.

The gene calls are TRBV2 and TRBJ1-2; possible D gene TRBD1, 5 bases. The CDR3 is made up of 14 amino acids. Germline loops: CDR1 SNHLY, CDR2 FYNNEI. Trimming pared 4 bases from V and 6 bases from J, leaving 15 bases between. CDR3 sequence (DNA): TGTGCCAGCAGTGCTCTCCCCCAGGGAAATGGCTACACCTTC. It codes for CASSALPQGNGYTF.

The rearrangement joins TRBV27 to TRBJ2-7; possibly TRBD1 or TRBD2 for D (5 bases each). CDR1 and CDR2 (germline): MNHEY, SMNVEV (reference sequence). The CDR3 consists of 15 residues. V was cut by 8 bases and J by 0 bases, with 17 bases left in between. The CDR3 bases are TGTGCCAGCCCGCTGGGGGTCTCTGGCTCCTACGAGCAGTACTTC. Translating it yields CASPLGVSGSYEQYF.

The chain is built from TRBV5-6 and TRBJ2-6; D is possibly TRBD2 (7 bases). CDR1 and CDR2 from the germline V gene are SGHDT and YYEEEE. The CDR3 is made up of 15 amino acids. V lost 5 bases, J lost 2 bases, and 11 bases lay in between. DNA for the CDR3: TGTGCCAGCAGAAGGGAGGGGGCTGGGGCCAACGTCCTGACTTTC. The encoded protein is CASRREGAGANVLTF.

This chain uses TRBV4-3 with TRBJ2-3; D may correspond to TRBD1 or TRBD2 (5 bases each). CDR3 length equals 15 residues. The germline V gene has CDR1 LGHNA and CDR2 YSLEER. V dropped 2 bases and J dropped 1 base, with 10 bases sitting between them. Here the CDR3 reads CASSQRGDGTDTQYF. CDR3 sequence (DNA): TGCGCCAGCAGCCAACGAGGGGATGGCACAGATACGCAGTATTTT.

In regard to this clone: Other nucleotide sequences in the sample specify the same CDR3. The chain combines TRBV6-1 with TRBJ1-6; unclear D gene. The CDR3 loop spans 11 amino acids. The V end was cut by 5 bases, the J end by 6 bases, with 2 bases between. The germline V gene encodes CDR1 MNHNS and CDR2 SASEGT. The CDR3 DNA reads as TGTGCCAGCAGTTCTAATTCACCCCTCCACTTT. This translates into CASSSNSPLHF.

The rearrangement uses TRBV29-1 and TRBJ2-1; D might be TRBD1 (7 bases). The V end was cut by 7 bases, the J end by 5 bases, with 21 bases between. This CDR3 is built from 15 residues. Germline V gene sequence: CDR1 SQVTM, CDR2 ANQGSEA. CDR3 loop: CSGDLGGGGNNEQFF. The DNA for the CDR3 is TGCAGCGGGGACCTCGGCGGAGGGGGCAACAATGAGCAGTTCTTC.

This chain uses TRBV5-1 with TRBJ1-1; 7 nucleotides agree with TRBD1. The CDR3 runs to 13 residues. Germline CDR1 reads SGHRS; CDR2 reads YFSETQ. J was trimmed by 3 bases and V by 3 bases; bases with no gene match: 2. The CDR3 DNA reads TGCGCCAGCAGCTGGGACAGTCACACTGAAGCTTTCTTT. This encodes CASSWDSHTEAFF.

In this sample, this clone turned up once. This chain joins TRBV7-9 and TRBJ2-7, with D perhaps TRBD1 or TRBD2 (5 bases each). Germline CDR1 SEHNR, CDR2 FQNEAQ (reference sequence). Trimming pared 5 bases from V and 10 bases from J, leaving 21 bases between. The CDR3 is 14 residues long. DNA of the CDR3: TGTGCCAGCAGCGCCAATCCCGACAGCGGAGGACAGTACTTC. Translated, it gives CASSANPDSGGQYF.

The rearrangement joins TRBV30 to TRBJ2-7; 8 nucleotides agree with TRBD1. Germline V lookup: CDR1 GTSNPN, CDR2 SVGIG (reference sequence). The CDR3 consists of 13 residues. V lost 4 bases and J lost 6; bases outside the gene matches: 8. The CDR3 DNA reads TGTGCCTGGATGGCCCCAGGGGGCCCCGAGCAGTACTTC. Encoded protein: CAWMAPGGPEQYF.

Here the CDR3 reads CASSLGVSGGLHTQYF. The CDR3 coding sequence is TGTGCCAGCAGCTTAGGGGTATCGGGGGGGCTCCATACGCAGTATTTT. J is TRBJ2-3 and V is TRBV7-2; 8 bases align to TRBD2. CDR3 length: 16 amino acids. The V segment lost 1 base and the J segment 7 bases; nucleotides outside the gene matches: 10. The germline CDR1 and CDR2 sequences are SGHTA and FQGNSA.

This clone came up once. The chain joins TRBV9 to TRBJ2-3; no firm D call. V was clipped by 3 bases and J by 2 bases, with 7 bases between them. The CDR3 runs to 13 residues. Germline CDR1 and CDR2: SGDLS and YYNGEE. CDR3 sequence (DNA): TGTGCCAGCAGCGGAATCCACACAGATACGCAGTATTTT. This sequence encodes CASSGIHTDTQYF. Supplemented by reference TRBV9 and TRBJ2-3, the full variable domain reads DSGVTQTPKHLITATGQRVTLRCSPRSGDLSVYWYQQSLDQGLQFLIQYYNGEERAKGNILERFSAQQFPDLHSELNLSSLELGDSALYFCASSGIHTDTQYFGPGTRLTVL.

The chain has TRBV5-4 and TRBJ2-7, with 8 nucleotides matching TRBD1. V lost 0 bases and J lost 5; bases outside the gene matches: 4. The CDR3 contains 14 residues. CDR1 is SGHNT and CDR2 is YYREEE in the germline V gene (reference sequence). CDR3 sequence reads: CASSLAGGIDEQYF. The CDR3 DNA is TGTGCCAGCAGCTTGGCAGGGGGCATCGACGAGCAGTACTTC.

The rearrangement uses TRBV7-9 and TRBJ1-1; D gene unclear. With 5 bases removed from V and 10 bases from J, the gap between germline ends came to 17 bases. Germline CDR1 is SEHNR and CDR2 is FQNEAQ (reference sequence). The CDR3 is made up of 13 amino acids. The CDR3 DNA follows: TGTGCCAGCAGCCCCGCGTGGGAAATTGGAGCTTTCTTT. Translation gives CASSPAWEIGAFF.

This sequence joins TRBV25-1 and TRBJ2-3, with 12 bases identical to TRBD2. V lost 5 bases and J lost 0; bases outside the gene matches: 9. Germline V lookup: CDR1 MGHDK, CDR2 SYGVNS. The CDR3 is 18 amino acids. CDR3 residues: CASSSSSGGAVSTDTQYF. CDR3 bases: TGTGCCAGCAGTAGTTCTAGCGGGGGGGCCGTGAGCACAGATACGCAGTATTTT.

This chain connects TRBV18 to TRBJ1-1; D might be TRBD1 (6 bases). V lost 3 bases, J lost 3 bases, and 14 bases lay in between. Germline-derived CDR1 and CDR2 are KGHSH and LQKENI. CDR3 length: 15 residues. Here the CDR3 DNA reads TGTGCCAGCTCACCCAACTGGGGGCGAGACACTGAAGCTTTCTTT. Its protein is CASSPNWGRDTEAFF.

CDR3: CASSPPGGQETQYF. Here the CDR3 DNA reads TGTGCCAGCAGCCCACCGGGAGGCCAAGAGACCCAGTACTTC. This rearrangement joins TRBV11-2 to TRBJ2-5, with 7 nucleotides matching TRBD2. CDR3 size: 14 residues. V lost 5 bases, J lost 1 base, and 4 bases stayed unmatched. Germline values: CDR1 SGHAT, CDR2 FQNNGV.

This rearrangement joins TRBV10-3 to TRBJ2-1, with D hard to call. Germline CDR1 is ENHRY and CDR2 is SYGVKD. V lost 0 bases to trimming and J lost 3 bases, with 9 bases between them. This CDR3 is built from 15 residues. CDR3 nucleotides: TGTGCCATCAGTGAGTCGTCAAAGGGCTACAATGAGCAGTTCTTC. Protein sequence: CAISESSKGYNEQFF.

The chain employs TRBV5-4 and TRBJ2-1; no definite D call. The V end was cut by 4 bases, the J end by 0 bases, with 11 bases between. In germline, CDR1 is SGHNT, CDR2 YYREEE (reference sequence). The CDR3 consists of 15 residues. CDR3 nucleotide sequence: TGTGCCAGCAGCACTACAGCTACCTCCTACAATGAGCAGTTCTTC. Translation gives CASSTTATSYNEQFF.

The count of this clone is one. The chain employs TRBV7-2 and TRBJ2-7; D possibly corresponds to TRBD2 (6 bases). The germline V gene has CDR1 SGHTA and CDR2 FQGNSA. The CDR3 has 16 residues. Trimming removed 4 bases from V and 0 bases from J, with 16 bases in between. The CDR3 spells CASSSPGRGSSYEQYF. In nucleotides, the CDR3 is TGTGCCAGCAGCTCACCGGGACGGGGGAGCTCCTACGAGCAGTACTTC.

V is TRBV30 and J is TRBJ1-1; unclear D gene. V dropped 4 bases and J dropped 8 bases, with 17 bases sitting between them. The CDR3 is made up of 13 amino acids. Germline CDR1 is GTSNPN and CDR2 is SVGIG (reference sequence). CDR3 sequence: CAWNLGRVGEAFF. The CDR3, as DNA: TGTGCCTGGAACCTAGGCCGGGTCGGCGAAGCTTTCTTT.